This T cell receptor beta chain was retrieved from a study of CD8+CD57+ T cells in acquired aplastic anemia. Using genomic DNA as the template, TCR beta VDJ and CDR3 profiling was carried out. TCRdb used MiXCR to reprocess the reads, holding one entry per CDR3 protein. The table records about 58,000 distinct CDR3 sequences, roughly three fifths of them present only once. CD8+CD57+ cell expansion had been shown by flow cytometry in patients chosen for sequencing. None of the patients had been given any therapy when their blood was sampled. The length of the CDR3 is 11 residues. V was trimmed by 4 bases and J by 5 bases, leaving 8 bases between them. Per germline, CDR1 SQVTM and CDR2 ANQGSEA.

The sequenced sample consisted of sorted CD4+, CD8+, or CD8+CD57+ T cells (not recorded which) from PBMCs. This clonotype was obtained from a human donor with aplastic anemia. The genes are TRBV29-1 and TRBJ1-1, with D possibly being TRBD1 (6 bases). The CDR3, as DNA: TGCAGCGTTGTCAGGGGAACTGAAGCTTTCTTT. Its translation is CSVVRGTEAFF.